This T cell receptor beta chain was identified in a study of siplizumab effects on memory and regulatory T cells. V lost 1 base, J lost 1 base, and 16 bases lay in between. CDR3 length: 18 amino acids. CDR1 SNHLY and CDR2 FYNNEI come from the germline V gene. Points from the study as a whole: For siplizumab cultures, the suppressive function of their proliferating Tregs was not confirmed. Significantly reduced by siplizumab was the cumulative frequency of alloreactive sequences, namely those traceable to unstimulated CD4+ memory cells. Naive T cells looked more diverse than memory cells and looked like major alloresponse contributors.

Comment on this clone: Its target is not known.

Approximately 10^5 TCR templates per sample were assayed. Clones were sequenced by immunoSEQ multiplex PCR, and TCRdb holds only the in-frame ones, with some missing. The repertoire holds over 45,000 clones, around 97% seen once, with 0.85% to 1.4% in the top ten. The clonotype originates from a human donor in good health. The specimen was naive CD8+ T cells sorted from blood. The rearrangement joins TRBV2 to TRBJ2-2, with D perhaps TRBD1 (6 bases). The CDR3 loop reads CASSEGTDLSLNTGELFF. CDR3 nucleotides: TGTGCCAGCAGTGAAGGGACAGACCTTAGTTTGAACACCGGGGAGCTGTTTTTT. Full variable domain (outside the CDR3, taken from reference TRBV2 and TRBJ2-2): EPEVTQTPSHQVTQMGQEVILRCVPISNHLYFYWYRQILGQKVEFLVSFYNNEISEKSEIFDDQFSVERPDGSNFTLKIRSTKLEDSAMYFCASSEGTDLSLNTGELFFGEGSRLTVL.